The entry below describes one TCR beta chain. Its antigen remains unidentified. No much larger clonotype is one base removed from it; base qualities were not supplied. CDR3 length: 13 amino acids, cysteine to phenylalanine. Solely the CDR3 DNA is kept, with 39 bases framed from the first base. The V and J ends are trimmed by 2 bases and 0 bases, leaving 5 bases between them. Taken from the germline V gene, the CDR1 and CDR2 loops are KGHSH and LQKENI. This sample was taken from a study of blood T cell repertoires in COVID-19 (TCRdb year 2020). For the study in its entirety: Samples covering the acute and convalescent phases of COVID-19 were provided by collaborators in the United States, Italy and Spain. Subjects who had been exposed to COVID-19, were actively infected with it, or had recovered from it provided the deeply sampled blood TCRbeta repertoires that made up the dataset. Nearly every sample came with metadata listing a de-identified subject ID, COVID-19 status, age in years and sex. Samples were obtained from the ongoing ImmuneRACE study (first 160 participants) and from some 1,300 subjects provided by 6 global collaborators. Where HLA class I and class II types were available, the types were taken from metadata supplied by the sample provider, not from assay-based typing. The material from the prospective study consisted of cDNA or gDNA derived from T cells, B-cell-depleted T cells, or PBMCs. The repertoires were released in a freely available public database meant as a resource for research on the immune response to SARS-CoV-2. The research as a whole found: The amount of clinical and demographic metadata varied by source and participant and was provided uncurated.

Each collaborating institution followed its own protocols to collect whole blood in K2EDTA tubes. For TCRbeta analysis, collaborators shipped samples in one of three forms: frozen whole blood, isolated PBMCs, or DNA extracted from either of those sample types. The immunoSEQ Assay, a bias-controlled multiplex PCR, was used to amplify TCRbeta CDR3 regions from genomic DNA. In the original analysis: Within the assay, amplification of reference gene primers was used to estimate how many nucleated cells each sample contained. To quantify the absolute abundance of each unique TCRbeta CDR3 rearrangement, sequence reads were collapsed and filtered. For each sample, productive Simpson clonality was calculated by taking the square root of Simpson's diversity index across productive rearrangements. Here the immuneACCESS table is served through TCRdb, limited to in-frame sequences with V and J called. Missing clones are a known gap in these copies; in checked studies unresolved V genes cover under half, and the rest lacks a known reason. V and J calls and clone size come straight from that table; D and trimming were deduced from the DNA. This sample is represented by around 140,000 clones; around 86% of them were singletons. 2% to 2.5% of the sample goes to the ten largest clones.

This clonotype originated in a man aged 50 or older with active COVID-19. The chain was built from TRBV18 and TRBJ2-7; too little of a D gene remains to name it. Input material: peripheral blood. For the CDR3, the sequence is CASSPAASYEQYF. The nucleotides are TGTGCCAGCTCACCAGCGGCCTCCTACGAGCAGTACTTC.